Below, one T cell receptor (beta chain) is given with its context. The sample is drawn from a study of human T cells and chemical hapten exposure. TCRdb itself ran the RACE reads through MiXCR, one entry per CDR3 protein. The data contain 60,000 to 90,000 distinct CDR3 sequences, about 9.2% of them singletons. Time point defined: healthy volunteer bleed at 6 weeks. It was unfractionated whole blood from which total RNA was extracted. The source of this sequence is a female donor in good health. Some clones in this sample may be carry-over from other donors' samples. The sample consisted of whole blood.

The CDR3 here is CASSALLGRNANYGYTF. The CDR3 nucleotides are TGTGCCAGCAGTGCGCTCCTGGGACGGAATGCGAACTATGGCTACACCTTC. The V and J genes are TRBV27 and TRBJ1-2, with D maybe TRBD1 (5 bases). V was pared by 5 bases and J by 2 bases, with 21 bases between. The CDR3 has 17 residues. The germline CDR1 and CDR2 sequences are MNHEY and SMNVEV (reference sequence).